This T cell receptor beta chain stems from a study of T cells after yellow fever vaccination. TCRdb reprocessed the 5' RACE reads via MiXCR and lists one record per CDR3 protein. Altogether 100,000 to 150,000 distinct CDR3 sequences are present, 15% being singletons, with the ten largest covering approximately 43%. Whole-study results and caveats: Re-detected after boosting: most primary clones, 96% of CD4 and 75% to 90% of CD8. Of the clonotypes, a small share occurred in both CD4 and CD8 compartments.

The table lists this clonotype with a few counts. Its antigen is undetermined. V was pared by 3 bases and J by 0 bases, with 8 bases of the junction left unmatched. CDR3 size: 18 residues. The germline CDR1 and CDR2 sequences are SGHVS and FQNEAQ. The chain has TRBV7-8 and TRBJ2-3, with 11 bases identical to TRBD2. This receptor was obtained from a young man who received the YFV17D yellow fever vaccine. The sample here was CD8+ T cells sorted from PBMCs, taken 5 days after the yellow fever booster vaccination. CDR3 sequence: CASSFLGLAGPSTDTQYF. The CDR3 DNA reads TGTGCCAGCAGCTTCTTAGGACTAGCGGGCCCTAGCACAGATACGCAGTATTTT.